The 22 T cell receptor beta chains below come from one sample, sequenced in a study of blood T cell repertoires in COVID-19. Only in-frame clones appear in the TCRdb table, and some are missing; sequencing was by immunoSEQ multiplex PCR. The sample has roughly 100,000 clones, about 80% seen once. Sequenced: peripheral blood. The receptors derive from a human donor in a cohort sampled during active or convalescent COVID-19.

This chain links TRBV1 with TRBJ1-2; TRBD1, the table's D call, lacks a check against the DNA. TRBV1 is termed a pseudogene. The CDR3 length is 17 residues. The CDR3 bases are TGCACCAGCAGCCAAGATCAGCGACACAGGTTGCACTATGGCTACACCTTC. It codes for CTSSQDQRHRLHYGYTF.

This sequence joins TRBV5-1 and TRBJ1-2; 8 positions agree with TRBD1. This CDR3 region has 14 residues. V trimming: 0 bases; J trimming: 5 bases; junction bases outside the gene matches: 3. The germline V gene encodes CDR1 SGHRS and CDR2 YFSETQ. The CDR3 DNA sequence: TGCGCCAGCAGCTTGGAACAGGGGGGGTATGGCTACACCTTC. This encodes CASSLEQGGYGYTF. The whole variable domain, remainder taken from reference TRBV5-1 and TRBJ1-2, is KAGVTQTPRYLIKTRGQQVTLSCSPISGHRSVSWYQQTPGQGLQFLFEYFSETQRNKGNFPGRFSGRQFSNSRSEMNVSTLELGDSALYLCASSLEQGGYGYTFGSGTRLTVV.

The table lists this clone with a count of one. The chain employs TRBV19 and TRBJ2-7, with TRBD1 matching 11 bases. J was trimmed by 3 bases and V by 6 bases; bases with no gene match: 7. This CDR3 has 15 residues. Germline V gives CDR1 LNHDA, CDR2 SQIVND (reference sequence). The CDR3 DNA reads TGTGCCAGTAGCCAAGGACAGGGGGCGTTCTACGAGCAGTACTTC. It translates to CASSQGQGAFYEQYF.

The rearrangement uses TRBV6-6 and TRBJ1-6; weak D call: TRBD1 (5 bases). The CDR3 sequence is 13 residues long. Per the germline V gene, CDR1 is MNHNY and CDR2 is SVGAGI (reference sequence). Trimming shortened V by 6 bases and J by 9 bases, and 12 bases separated the two germline ends. CDR3 amino acids: CASSPPGGSPLHF. The CDR3 nucleotides read TGTGCCAGCAGCCCCCCCGGGGGTTCACCCCTCCACTTT.

This clone was detected once. The chain combines TRBV24-1 with TRBJ2-3; 8 nucleotides line up with TRBD2. The CDR3 sequence is 16 residues long. Germline trimming cut 1 base from V and 2 bases from J; bases unmatched to any gene: 4. Germline assignment: CDR1 KGHDR and CDR2 SFDVKD. The CDR3: CATSDLRRGDTDTQYF. The CDR3 nucleotides read TGTGCCACCAGTGATTTAAGGCGGGGGGACACAGATACGCAGTATTTT.

In this sample, this clone is medium-sized (0.01 to 0.1%). This chain uses TRBV5-4 with TRBJ2-5; the match to TRBD2 covers 14 bases. The V and J ends lost 4 bases and 1 base, in that order; junction bases with no gene match: 9. Germline CDR1 SGHNT, CDR2 YYREEE (reference sequence). This CDR3 has 18 amino acids. The CDR3 spells CASSPGLAGVRVQETQYF. The DNA of the CDR3 is TGTGCCAGCAGCCCGGGACTAGCGGGGGTTCGAGTCCAAGAGACCCAGTACTTC.

This clone was found a few times. The J gene is TRBJ1-2, the V gene TRBV24-1; 10 bases agree with TRBD1. After removal of 2 bases from V and 4 bases from J, the junction contained 3 bases not matched to a gene. The CDR3 length is 15 residues. Germline CDR1 KGHDR, CDR2 SFDVKD. The CDR3 loop is CATSDSGQGRYGYTF. The CDR3 coding sequence is TGTGCCACCAGTGATTCGGGACAGGGGCGCTATGGCTACACCTTC.

The V gene is TRBV5-1, the J gene TRBJ1-2; tentative D call: TRBD1 (5 bases). Germline V gene sequence: CDR1 SGHRS, CDR2 YFSETQ. The V gene lost 4 bases and the J gene lost 7 bases, with 20 bases spanning the gap. The CDR3 is 15 residues long. The CDR3 loop is CASSPFGATRSGYTF. Written as DNA, the CDR3 is TGCGCCAGCAGCCCTTTTGGGGCTACACGGAGTGGCTACACCTTC.

This chain connects TRBV25-1 to TRBJ1-1, with a weak D call TRBD1 (5 bases). The V and J ends lost 7 bases and 6 bases respectively, with 12 bases between them. CDR1 MGHDK and CDR2 SYGVNS come from the germline V gene. The CDR3 has 12 residues. The CDR3 bases are TGTGCCAGCACTAGGGGCTTGGCTGAAGCTTTCTTT. As protein: CASTRGLAEAFF. The entire variable domain, with the rest obtained from reference TRBV25-1 and TRBJ1-1, is as follows: EADIYQTPRYLVIGTGKKITLECSQTMGHDKMYWYQQDPGMELHLIHYSYGVNSTEKGDLSSESTVSRIRTEHFPLTLESARPSHTSQYLCASTRGLAEAFFGQGTRLTVV.

The chain is built from TRBV19 and TRBJ1-1, with D possibly being TRBD1 (6 bases). This CDR3 is 14 amino acids long. Germline CDR1 LNHDA, CDR2 SQIVND (reference sequence). Trimming removed 4 bases at V and 1 base at J, with 10 bases between. The CDR3 loop is CASSRKDRNTEAFF. CDR3 DNA: TGTGCCAGTAGTAGAAAGGACAGGAACACTGAAGCTTTCTTT.

This rearrangement joins TRBV7-9 to TRBJ2-2, with 8 bases lining up with TRBD2. After removal of 2 bases from V and 6 bases from J, the junction contained 2 bases not matched to a gene. The CDR3 has 14 amino acids. Germline lookup yields CDR1 SEHNR and CDR2 FQNEAQ (reference sequence). The CDR3, as DNA: TGTGCCAGCAGCTTAAGAGCGGGGGCCGGGGAGCTGTTTTTT. This codes for CASSLRAGAGELFF.

The chain has TRBV9 and TRBJ1-5, with 7 bases that match TRBD1. The CDR3 totals 14 residues. V trimming: 4 bases; J trimming: 4 bases; junction bases outside the gene matches: 5. Germline CDR1 SGDLS, CDR2 YYNGEE. The CDR3 DNA is TGTGCCAGCAGCCTGACAGGGACAAATCAGCCCCAGCATTTT. This translates into CASSLTGTNQPQHF.

This rearrangement joins TRBV4-3 to TRBJ2-7, with a tentative D call TRBD1 (5 bases). Trimming took 0 bases from V and 7 from J, leaving 13 bases between them. The CDR3 runs to 14 residues. Germline assignment: CDR1 LGHNA and CDR2 YSLEER. CDR3 sequence (DNA): TGCGCCAGCAGCCAAGATCAGCTGGGGCGGGAGCAGTACTTC. It specifies CASSQDQLGREQYF.

The rearrangement links TRBV6-5 to TRBJ2-7; TRBD2 might be the D (5 bases). This CDR3 contains 13 residues. V was trimmed by 0 bases and J by 2 bases, leaving 5 bases between them. Germline V gives CDR1 MNHEY, CDR2 SVGAGI. CDR3 in amino acids: CASSYSTTYEQYF. The CDR3 DNA is TGTGCCAGCAGTTACTCGACTACCTACGAGCAGTACTTC.

This clone was found a few times. The genes are TRBV15 and TRBJ1-2; D gene unclear. Trimming cost V 2 bases and J 1 base, with 14 bases left between them. The V gene's germline CDR1 is LNHNV and CDR2 YYDKDF (reference sequence). There are 16 residues in the CDR3. DNA of the CDR3: TGTGCCACCAGCAGATCTCTGACGGAGGTTAACTATGGCTACACCTTC. Translating it yields CATSRSLTEVNYGYTF.

The rearrangement uses TRBV11-2 and TRBJ2-7, with a weak D call TRBD1 (7 bases). The CDR3 extends over 17 amino acids. V was clipped by 1 base and J by 0 bases, with 16 bases between them. Germline loops: CDR1 SGHAT, CDR2 FQNNGV. DNA for the CDR3: TGTGCCAGCAGCTTAGGGCAGGGGGGCGCTCTCTCCTACGAGCAGTACTTC. The encoded protein is CASSLGQGGALSYEQYF.

This chain links TRBV7-3 with TRBJ2-3, with 10 bases identical to TRBD2. V trimming: 2 bases; J trimming: 3 bases; junction bases outside the gene matches: 5. CDR1 SGHTA and CDR2 FQGTGA come from the germline V gene. CDR3 length: 16 residues. The CDR3 reads CASSLAAGGLTDTQYF. The CDR3 nucleotides read TGTGCCAGCAGCTTAGCAGCGGGGGGGCTTACAGATACGCAGTATTTT.

J is TRBJ2-3 and V is TRBV24-1, with 8 bases that match TRBD1. The germline V gene has CDR1 KGHDR and CDR2 SFDVKD. The CDR3 runs to 15 residues. With 5 bases clipped from V and 2 bases from J, the junction kept 5 bases outside the gene matches. The DNA of the CDR3 is TGTGCCACCAGTGTCGACAGGGGAACCACAGATACGCAGTATTTT. Amino acids: CATSVDRGTTDTQYF.

The CDR3 coding sequence is TGTGCCAGCAGCTTACAACATAGCAATCAGCCCCAGCATTTT. This encodes CASSLQHSNQPQHF. This rearrangement joins TRBV7-2 to TRBJ1-5, with no clear D. The CDR3 is 14 amino acids. Germline values: CDR1 SGHTA, CDR2 FQGNSA. The germline V and J ends were trimmed by 2 bases and 0 bases, with 5 bases remaining between them. The entire variable domain, with the rest obtained from reference TRBV7-2 and TRBJ1-5, is as follows: GAGVSQSPSNKVTEKGKDVELRCDPISGHTALYWYRQSLGQGLEFLIYFQGNSAPDKSGLPSDRFSAERTGGSVSTLTIQRTQQEDSAVYLCASSLQHSNQPQHFGDGTRLSIL.

This clone was seen a single time. The gene calls are TRBV10-3 and TRBJ2-1, with 7 bases identical to TRBD2. The V and J ends lost 6 bases and 0 bases, in that order; junction bases with no gene match: 2. The CDR3 is 14 residues long. Germline CDR1 reads ENHRY; CDR2 reads SYGVKD. The CDR3 spells CAIRERGSYNEQFF. The CDR3 DNA sequence: TGTGCCATCAGGGAGCGGGGCTCCTACAATGAGCAGTTCTTC.

The chain employs TRBV12-3 or TRBV12-4 and TRBJ1-5; a weak D match, TRBD1 (5 bases). Trimming took off 3 bases at V and 7 bases at J, with 10 bases between the two ends. The CDR3 has 13 residues. The CDR3 region has the DNA TGTGCCAGCAGTTTTCAGGGAGGGCAGCCCCAGCATTTT. Its protein product is CASSFQGGQPQHF.

The chain combines TRBV12-3 or TRBV12-4 with TRBJ1-5; 9 nucleotides match TRBD1. V dropped 7 bases and J dropped 5; count of bases not matched to a gene: 3. This CDR3 spans 13 amino acids. The CDR3: CASTRTGDQPQHF. CDR3 nucleotides: TGTGCCAGCACCCGGACAGGGGATCAGCCCCAGCATTTT.